This entry describes one T cell receptor beta chain. No antigen is known for it. This entry belongs to a study of coeliac disease. Study-wide results and caveats: The authors judged this method unsuitable for unbiased gliadin-specific T cell detection.

Looked up from germline, CDR1 is SGHKS and CDR2 is YYEKEE (reference sequence). Trimming removed 1 base from V and 3 bases from J, with 9 bases in between. The CDR3 length is 14 residues. The protocol was immunoSEQ multiplex PCR, while the TCRdb copy is restricted to in-frame clones and leaves out a portion. Of about 3,400 clones listed, about 73% were seen once; the top ten hold approximately 15%. The material sequenced was intraepithelial lymphocytes from the gut. This sequence joins TRBV5-5 and TRBJ2-3; D is possibly TRBD1 (5 bases). The receptor's source is a man between 18 and 35 years old with celiac disease on a gluten-free diet. The CDR3 reads CASSLRGPTDTQYF. The CDR3, as DNA: TGTGCCAGCAGCTTGAGGGGCCCTACAGATACGCAGTATTTT.